This T cell receptor (beta chain) was observed in a study of cytomegalovirus exposure and HLA in healthy donors. Study-level information: Assignment to the Caucasian-associated ancestry cluster applied to less than 85% of the roughly 420 genotyped donors.

CMV serostatus was not recorded for this donor. The PCR contained 60 Vbeta and 13 Jbeta primers. The repertoire was sequenced with immunoSEQ multiplex PCR; TCRdb's copy has only in-frame clones and lacks some. In the table there are 85,000 to 100,000 clones, about two thirds of which are singletons. A single count supports this clone. CDR1 and CDR2 from the germline V gene are MNHNS and SASEGT. The CDR3 totals 15 residues. V dropped 7 bases and J dropped 3; count of bases not matched to a gene: 12. This receptor was obtained from a human donor in good health. The chain couples TRBV6-1 to TRBJ2-7; TRBD1 matches at 7 bases. Sequencing was carried out using PBMCs. The DNA of the CDR3 is TGTGCCAGCAACGGCCCGCCGACAGGGCGCTACGAGCAGTACTTC. Translating gives CASNGPPTGRYEQYF.